These 29 T cell receptor beta chains were all obtained from the same sample, sequenced in a study of blood T cell repertoires in COVID-19. Data came from immunoSEQ multiplex PCR; TCRdb stores just in-frame clones and leaves some out. The repertoire holds around 300,000 clones, about nine tenths seen once, with approximately 6.5% in the top ten. The sample taken for sequencing was peripheral blood. The receptors were gathered from a woman between 45 and 65 years old with COVID-19, enrolled during active disease.

The CDR3 DNA follows: TGTGCCAGCAGCTTCCGTCCGGGACTACTCTACGAGCAGTACTTC. As protein: CASSFRPGLLYEQYF. The chain is built from TRBV7-3 and TRBJ2-7; TRBD2 matches 7 bases. Germline V gene data show CDR1 as SGHTA and CDR2 as FQGTGA. This CDR3 contains 15 residues. Unmatched junction bases numbered 8, after V lost 3 bases and J lost 3 bases.

The chain employs TRBV11-2 and TRBJ2-3, with 12 positions matching TRBD2. From germline, CDR1 is SGHAT and CDR2 FQNNGV. The CDR3 is 15 amino acids. The V gene end was trimmed by 7 bases and the J gene end by 4 bases; junction bases not matched to a gene: 6. CDR3 coding DNA: TGTGCCAGCACTGACCTAGCGGGAGGGTCAGATACGCAGTATTTT. It encodes CASTDLAGGSDTQYF.

This clone was observed a single time. The chain uses TRBV6-5 and TRBJ1-3, with D unresolved. This CDR3 is 15 amino acids long. The V gene lost 6 bases and the J gene lost 0 bases, with 12 bases spanning the gap. The germline V gene encodes CDR1 MNHEY and CDR2 SVGAGI. The CDR3 nucleotides read TGTGCCAGCAGGAGGGAAGGGCCCTCTGGAAACACCATATATTTT. It codes for CASRREGPSGNTIYF.

The chain recombines TRBV5-6 with TRBJ2-7; TRBD2 matches 9 bases. Looked up from germline, CDR1 is SGHDT and CDR2 is YYEEEE. This CDR3 has 15 residues. Germline trimming cut 4 bases from V and 0 bases from J; bases unmatched to any gene: 5. In nucleotides, the CDR3 is TGTGCCAGCAGCAACCCAGCGGGAGGCTCCTACGAGCAGTACTTC. Translation: CASSNPAGGSYEQYF.

V and J are TRBV30 and TRBJ1-3, with D possibly matching TRBD1 (6 bases). Trimming shortened V by 3 bases and J by 2 bases, and 17 bases separated the two germline ends. This CDR3 has 16 residues. Germline V lookup: CDR1 GTSNPN, CDR2 SVGIG (reference sequence). The CDR3, as DNA: TGTGCCTGGAGGGTGACGTTAGGGGGGGCTGGAAACACCATATATTTT. This sequence encodes CAWRVTLGGAGNTIYF.

The gene calls are TRBV19 and TRBJ2-3; TRBD1 aligns across 7 bases. The CDR3 runs 15 residues. CDR1 LNHDA and CDR2 SQIVND come from the germline V gene (reference sequence). The ends lost 5 bases at V and 2 bases at J; junction bases unmatched: 7. The DNA of the CDR3 is TGTGCCAGTAGTTGGGCAGGGGGTCTCACAGATACGCAGTATTTT. It encodes CASSWAGGLTDTQYF.

V usage is TRBV5-1 and J usage is TRBJ1-6, with a possible D match to TRBD1 (6 bases). The V and J ends lost 0 bases and 6 bases respectively, with 10 bases between them. This CDR3 is built from 15 residues. Germline CDR1 is SGHRS and CDR2 is YFSETQ. CDR3 sequence (DNA): TGCGCCAGCAGCTTGGCCAGGGGCGGTAATTCACCCCTCCACTTT. Translation: CASSLARGGNSPLHF.

Only one count was recorded for this clone. The chain carries TRBV18 and TRBJ2-3; 8 bases line up with TRBD1. The junction had 11 bases not matched to a gene; V was cut back by 4 bases and J by 2 bases. Germline CDR1 is KGHSH and CDR2 is LQKENI. The CDR3 covers 17 residues. CDR3 amino acids: CASSLYQTGQDTDTQYF. The CDR3 DNA is TGTGCCAGCTCACTATACCAAACGGGACAGGACACAGATACGCAGTATTTT.

The chain employs TRBV4-1 and TRBJ2-7; 8 bases line up with TRBD1. From germline, CDR1 is MGHRA and CDR2 YSYEKL. The CDR3 covers 15 residues. The V segment lost 5 bases and the J segment 5 bases; nucleotides outside the gene matches: 11. As DNA, the CDR3 is TGCGCCAGCAGCGTACGATTTCTGACAGGGGACGAGCAGTACTTC. The encoded protein is CASSVRFLTGDEQYF.

The CDR3 coding sequence is TGTGCCTGGGCCCGGGACAGGGGGCGTTACGAGCAGTACTTC. It encodes CAWARDRGRYEQYF. The chain uses TRBV30 and TRBJ2-7; the match to TRBD1 covers 12 bases. This CDR3 is 14 amino acids long. After removal of 5 bases from V and 4 bases from J, the junction contained 6 bases not matched to a gene. Germline CDR1 and CDR2: GTSNPN and SVGIG (reference sequence).

The rearrangement uses TRBV19 and TRBJ1-2; 10 bases match TRBD1. Germline trimming cut 3 bases from V and 6 bases from J; bases unmatched to any gene: 13. Germline-derived CDR1 and CDR2 are LNHDA and SQIVND (reference sequence). The CDR3 covers 17 residues. The CDR3 is CASSMGTGDLDGHGYTF. The CDR3 region has the DNA TGTGCCAGTAGTATGGGGACAGGGGATTTGGATGGGCATGGCTACACCTTC.

V and J are TRBV27 and TRBJ1-1; weak D call: TRBD1 (6 bases). Trimming left V 6 bases short and J 0 bases short, with 8 bases between. CDR1 is MNHEY and CDR2 is SMNVEV in the germline V gene (reference sequence). The CDR3 has 13 amino acids. In DNA form, the CDR3 reads TGTGCCAGCAGCACAGGGATGAACACTGAAGCTTTCTTT. Translation gives CASSTGMNTEAFF.

The rearrangement uses TRBV5-4 and TRBJ1-2; TRBD1 agrees at 9 bases. With 0 bases clipped from V and 3 bases from J, the junction kept 6 bases outside the gene matches. Looked up from germline, CDR1 is SGHNT and CDR2 is YYREEE (reference sequence). The CDR3 spans 16 residues. The CDR3 coding sequence is TGTGCCAGCAGCTTGGACAGGGGGCCCAGCGACTATGGCTACACCTTC. Its protein product is CASSLDRGPSDYGYTF.

The chain joins TRBV6-5 to TRBJ1-5; TRBD1 matches 7 bases. The CDR3 covers 14 residues. V lost 6 bases and J lost 4; bases outside the gene matches: 6. Germline loops: CDR1 MNHEY, CDR2 SVGAGI. The CDR3 loop reads CASSNGQVNQPQHF. Written as DNA, the CDR3 is TGTGCCAGCAGCAACGGACAGGTTAATCAGCCCCAGCATTTT.

The chain joins TRBV11-2 to TRBJ2-5, with TRBD1 matching 7 bases. The V gene's germline CDR1 is SGHAT and CDR2 FQNNGV. This CDR3 spans 14 amino acids. Trimming cost V 8 bases and J 4 bases; bases outside gene matches: 10. In DNA form, the CDR3 reads TGTGCCAGCGCCTCAAATTCAGGGGGAGAGACCCAGTACTTC. It encodes CASASNSGGETQYF. The full variable domain, completed using reference TRBV11-2 and TRBJ2-5, is EAGVAQSPRYKIIEKRQSVAFWCNPISGHATLYWYQQILGQGPKLLIQFQNNGVVDDSQLPKDRFSAERLKGVDSTLKIQPAKLEDSAVYLCASASNSGGETQYFGPGTRLLVL.

The chain recombines TRBV29-1 with TRBJ1-1, with D perhaps TRBD1 (5 bases). Germline V CDR1 and CDR2: SQVTM, ANQGSEA. The CDR3 runs 13 residues. The V gene lost 2 bases and the J gene lost 8 bases, with 15 bases spanning the gap. The CDR3 bases are TGCAGCGTTGAAATTCCCCCCAGGGTGGAAGCTTTCTTT. Protein: CSVEIPPRVEAFF. Variable domain in full (rest from reference TRBV29-1 and TRBJ1-1): SAVISQKPSRDICQRGTSLTIQCQVDSQVTMMFWYRQQPGQSLTLIATANQGSEATYESGFVIDKFPISRPNLTFSTLTVSNMSPEDSSIYLCSVEIPPRVEAFFGQGTRLTVV.

The gene calls are TRBV2 and TRBJ1-1; weak D call: TRBD1 (5 bases). V dropped 7 bases and J dropped 4 bases, with 10 bases sitting between them. Germline lookup yields CDR1 SNHLY and CDR2 FYNNEI. The CDR3 contains 12 residues. CDR3 amino acids: CASTRAFTEAFF. The CDR3 coding sequence is TGTGCCAGCACCAGGGCCTTCACTGAAGCTTTCTTT. Full variable domain (remainder filled in from reference TRBV2 and TRBJ1-1): EPEVTQTPSHQVTQMGQEVILRCVPISNHLYFYWYRQILGQKVEFLVSFYNNEISEKSEIFDDQFSVERPDGSNFTLKIRSTKLEDSAMYFCASTRAFTEAFFGQGTRLTVV.

This chain links TRBV5-4 with TRBJ2-7; the match to TRBD1 covers 9 bases. Per germline, CDR1 SGHNT and CDR2 YYREEE (reference sequence). J gave up 9 bases and V 2 bases, and 3 bases lay outside the gene matches. This CDR3 has 12 residues. CDR3 sequence: CASSLRQGGQYF. For the CDR3, the DNA is TGTGCCAGCAGCTTAAGACAGGGGGGGCAGTACTTC.

The chain recombines TRBV7-2 with TRBJ2-3; weak D call: TRBD2 (6 bases). CDR3 length: 14 residues. V was trimmed by 5 bases and J by 6 bases, leaving 15 bases between them. Germline CDR1 SGHTA, CDR2 FQGNSA. The CDR3 region has the DNA TGTGCCAGCAGCCCGGGACTCTTTTTGGATACGCAGTATTTT. It is translated as CASSPGLFLDTQYF.

J is TRBJ2-2 and V is TRBV7-9; 11 nucleotides agree with TRBD2. The CDR3 has 18 amino acids. The germline CDR1 and CDR2 sequences are SEHNR and FQNEAQ (reference sequence). The ends lost 5 bases at V and 9 bases at J; junction bases unmatched: 17. The chain's CDR3 is CASSQPGLADAPDRELFF. CDR3 nucleotides: TGTGCCAGCAGCCAACCGGGACTAGCGGACGCCCCTGACCGGGAGCTGTTTTTT.

The chain is built from TRBV29-1 and TRBJ1-6, with 7 bases matching TRBD1. The V segment lost 4 bases and the J segment 8 bases; nucleotides outside the gene matches: 5. CDR1 SQVTM and CDR2 ANQGSEA come from the germline V gene. The CDR3 loop spans 13 amino acids. Written as DNA, the CDR3 is TGCAGCGTTGCCAGGGGGAAGGATTCACCCCTCCACTTT. Its translation is CSVARGKDSPLHF.

V usage is TRBV15 and J usage is TRBJ1-4, with 12 positions matching TRBD1. Trimming cost V 3 bases and J 2 bases; bases outside gene matches: 1. CDR1 and CDR2 from the germline V gene are LNHNV and YYDKDF (reference sequence). This CDR3 comprises 16 residues. DNA for the CDR3: TGTGCCACCAGCAGGGGACAGGGGGCGACTAATGAAAAACTGTTTTTT. Its protein product is CATSRGQGATNEKLFF.

This sequence joins TRBV6-4 and TRBJ2-2; possibly TRBD2 for D (6 bases). Germline CDR1 and CDR2: MRHNA and SNTAGT. V was shortened by 2 bases and J by 10 bases, with 14 bases between the two germline ends. The CDR3 is 14 amino acids. The CDR3 loop reads CASSDVGGSVELFF. The CDR3 DNA is TGTGCCAGCAGTGACGTCGGGGGTTCCGTGGAGCTGTTTTTT.

This clone has a single count. V gene TRBV2 combines with J gene TRBJ2-2, with D possibly matching TRBD1 (5 bases). The germline gives CDR1 SNHLY, CDR2 FYNNEI. Trimming removed 5 bases from V and 0 bases from J, with 10 bases in between. This CDR3 is built from 15 residues. The CDR3 DNA sequence: TGTGCCAGCAGTTACGACAGCCCGAACACCGGGGAGCTGTTTTTT. Translated: CASSYDSPNTGELFF.

The chain employs TRBV7-9 and TRBJ2-3; D is ambiguous. Trimming stripped 5 bases from V and 0 bases from J, with 9 bases between. Germline lookup yields CDR1 SEHNR and CDR2 FQNEAQ (reference sequence). The CDR3 consists of 14 residues. The CDR3 is CASSPLSSTDTQYF. In DNA, the CDR3 is TGTGCCAGCAGCCCACTTTCGAGCACAGATACGCAGTATTTT.

The chain links TRBV7-9 to TRBJ1-2; a weak D match, TRBD1 (6 bases). Germline lookup yields CDR1 SEHNR and CDR2 FQNEAQ (reference sequence). This CDR3 region has 12 residues. V was pared by 3 bases and J by 9 bases, with 11 bases between. CDR3 loop: CASSLDSERYTF. CDR3 nucleotide sequence: TGTGCCAGCAGCTTGGACAGTGAGCGCTACACCTTC.

The rearrangement uses TRBV3-1 (or the pseudogene TRBV3-2) and TRBJ1-5; D gene ambiguous. Germline V gene lookup returns CDR1 LGHDT and CDR2 YNNKEL (reference sequence). This CDR3 has 17 amino acids. The germline V and J ends were trimmed by 0 bases and 5 bases, with 17 bases remaining between them. The CDR3 spells CASSQDGGSRRDQPQHF. Written as DNA, the CDR3 is TGTGCCAGCAGCCAAGACGGCGGGAGCAGGCGCGATCAGCCCCAGCATTTT.

The V gene is TRBV19, the J gene TRBJ1-5; a weak D match, TRBD1 (6 bases). This CDR3 spans 14 amino acids. Trimming stripped 5 bases from V and 6 bases from J, with 14 bases between. Germline values: CDR1 LNHDA, CDR2 SQIVND (reference sequence). The CDR3 reads CASSDDRSGQPQHF. The CDR3 nucleotides are TGTGCCAGTAGTGACGACAGGTCAGGTCAGCCCCAGCATTTT.

This chain joins TRBV20-1 and TRBJ1-1; D call uncertain. CDR1 is DFQATT and CDR2 is SNEGSKA in the germline V gene (reference sequence). V dropped 5 bases and J dropped 2 bases, with 6 bases sitting between them. This CDR3 has 11 residues. CDR3 nucleotides: TGCAGTGCTGTCAAAAACACTGAAGCTTTCTTT. Its protein is CSAVKNTEAFF.